This T cell receptor (beta chain) is from a study of cytomegalovirus exposure and HLA in healthy donors. About the study: The roughly 120 validation repertoires, a later analysis reported, used the same platform as the roughly 610 first-cohort repertoires.

It was the approximately 120-subject validation cohort, separate from the roughly 700-subject first cohort, to which the donors belonged. Study-wide results and caveats: Later, an analysis found that TCR clusters from the first cohort tended to co-occur in the 110 or so validation repertoires.

On this clone itself: The antigen remains undetermined.

The CDR3 is 12 residues long. Germline values: CDR1 SGHRS, CDR2 YFSETQ. The J segment lost 16 bases and the V segment lost 3 bases, leaving 9 bases of the junction unmatched. Assay: immunoSEQ multiplex PCR; the TCRdb copy retains only in-frame clones and omits some. The sample records some 110,000 clones, about 88% being singletons. This clonotype was sampled from a woman younger than 35 in good health and CMV-seropositive. The rearrangement uses TRBV5-1 and TRBJ2-1, with 8 bases fitting TRBD2. Sequences were obtained from PBMCs. The CDR3 region has the DNA TGCGCCAGCAGCTCGGCAGGGACTAGTGAATTCTTC. This sequence encodes CASSSAGTSEFF.